This T cell receptor (beta chain) was documented in a study of T-cell reconstitution after alpha-beta-depleted transplantation in children. Study observations and caveats: There were some patients whose high TCRbeta diversity at day 60 came from surviving recipient T cells and thymic progenitors. About two months after transplant, alpha-beta T cells reportedly came from several hundred expanded graft clones.

Unique molecular identifiers featured in how the TCRbeta library was prepared. TCRdb re-called the PCR reads through MiXCR, storing one row per CDR3 protein. Among around 78,000 distinct CDR3 sequences listed, less than 15% were seen once. CDR3 length equals 16 residues. Trimming took 0 bases from V and 4 from J; bases not matched to a gene: 7. Germline loops: CDR1 SGHVS, CDR2 FQNEAQ. The table lists this clonotype with many counts. What it binds is unknown. The V and J genes are TRBV7-8 and TRBJ2-3, with TRBD1 identical over 7 bases. Here the sequenced sample was PBMCs, mostly from graft donor cells, taken 180 days after TCRalphabeta/CD19-depleted stem cell transplant. The clonotype was recovered from a male patient between 2 and 15 years old who had a stem cell transplant for acute lymphoblastic leukemia, so the T cells may come from the graft donor. The CDR3 DNA reads TGTGCCAGCAGCTTAGCGGGATTTACAGGGGCAGATACGCAGTATTTT. Its protein is CASSLAGFTGADTQYF.